This T cell receptor (beta chain) was documented in a study of brain T cells in children with intractable seizures. On this clone: Its matching antigen is unknown.

Described time point: blood from clinic visit 5 months post-surgery; TSC patient then seizure free. Surgery cases with the highest brain T cell transcript signatures were chosen for sequencing. Pre-surgery treatment included at least one anti-epileptic drug. Generated by immunoSEQ multiplex PCR, the TCRdb table keeps only in-frame clones and is missing some. The sample shows about 320,000 clones, 93% of them seen only once. CDR1 is MNHEY, CDR2 SMNVEV, per germline (reference sequence). The CDR3 extends over 13 amino acids. V dropped 7 bases and J dropped 1 base, with 9 bases sitting between them. Findings and caveats of the study: Patients' HCMV serostatus was unknown; virus specificity rests on CDR3 similarity alone. Pre-surgery blood may have been undersampled, hiding some clones.

The chain employs TRBV27 and TRBJ2-3, with no clear D. The sample consisted of peripheral blood, taken 5 to 6 months after surgery. This sequence was found in a boy under two years old with tuberous sclerosis and intractable seizures. The CDR3 DNA is TGTGCCAGCACCCCGTCCGGCACAGATACGCAGTATTTT. It translates to CASTPSGTDTQYF.